Listed below are T cell receptor beta chains from one sample, sequenced in a study of beta chain features in type 1 diabetes. Libraries were prepared by immunoSEQ multiplex PCR; TCRdb keeps only in-frame clonotypes and omits some of them. This table has about 140,000 clones, around a tenth appearing once. Material for sequencing was central memory CD4+ T cells from blood. The receptors stem from a woman in her 40s in good health. Each CDR3 is given with its conserved first and last residue.

j_gene,v_gene,CDR3aa
TRBJ2-2,TRBV21-1,CASSKGGGEEPGSCFF
TRBJ1-4,TRBV4-2,CASSQETTTNEKLFF
TRBJ2-3,TRBV4-3,CASSQGLARDTQYF
TRBJ2-2,TRBV7-7,CAGGRGTGVTGELFF
TRBJ2-7,TRBV29-1,CSAQTTYEQYF
TRBJ2-3,TRBV5-1,CASRRTSGSTDTQYF
TRBJ2-4,TRBV19,CASSSLDSLKNIQYF
TRBJ2-5,TRBV5-4,CASSLGLAQETQYF
TRBJ2-3,TRBV5-1,CASSFGTGSSDTQYF
TRBJ2-2,TRBV18,CASSPASGGFAGELFF
TRBJ1-3,TRBV5-1,CASSLSQGGARAGNTIYF
TRBJ1-1,TRBV5-6,CASSPPAGASRGAFF
TRBJ2-1,TRBV5-4,CASSTTTRRQFF
TRBJ1-5,TRBV7-2,CASSFGWDRPYSNQPQHF
TRBJ2-7,TRBV7-2,CASSFSESSYEQYF
TRBJ1-5,TRBV19,CASSIDSPMVFSNQPQHF
TRBJ2-1,TRBV5-1,CASGGNEQFF
TRBJ2-7,TRBV7-9,CASSQGGRAGVEQYF
TRBJ2-5,TRBV19,CASSITGLETQYF
TRBJ2-2,TRBV19,CASNIEGELFF
TRBJ2-1,TRBV27,CASSFQGGYNEQFF
TRBJ2-3,TRBV5-4,CASSLVLAGASDTQYF
TRBJ2-2,TRBV6-1,CASSEWNRWDTGELFF
TRBJ2-7,TRBV14,CASSQGDRGFREQYF
TRBJ2-7,TRBV6-1,CATTLAPSSYEQYF
TRBJ2-2,TRBV27,CASSVTQGTGELFF
TRBJ2-2,TRBV2,CASGQQGTGELFF
TRBJ2-5,TRBV5-1,CASSRSGGSETQYF
TRBJ2-3,TRBV7-2,CASSYSPGRSTDTQYF
TRBJ2-7,TRBV29-1,CSVGGGPYEQYF
TRBJ2-3,TRBV5-1,CASSHGLAGGPGDTQYF
TRBJ1-6,TRBV7-2,CASSLVPGGLGGSPLHF
TRBJ1-5,TRBV29-1,CSARTGANSNQPQHF
TRBJ2-7,TRBV7-6,CASSLGADLSYEQYF
TRBJ1-2,TRBV9,CASSVGGGGGYGYTF
TRBJ2-5,TRBV7-2,CASSFRGGAGETQYF
TRBJ2-3,TRBV6-5,CASKTSSTDTQYF
TRBJ2-5,TRBV5-1,CASKGGAVRETQYF
TRBJ2-4,TRBV2,CASSDYSPLAKNIQYF
TRBJ1-1,TRBV19,CASSMSQALSWAFF
TRBJ1-1,TRBV21-1,CASIAGGGKSTEAFF
TRBJ2-5,TRBV7-9,CASSQTSETQYF
TRBJ2-1,TRBV7-2,CASSFDYQSYNEQFF
TRBJ1-3,TRBV5-6,CASSPRTASGNTIYF
TRBJ1-2,TRBV5-4,CASTKVRGHGYTF
TRBJ2-3,TRBV7-2,CASSRHGTSGGGSDTQYF
TRBJ2-7,TRBV14,CASSLSRDSPRYF
TRBJ1-3,TRBV7-8,CASSVGGKGNTIYF
TRBJ1-2,TRBV14,CASSQGAGAYGYTF
TRBJ2-2,TRBV2,CANHRDSGSRELFF
TRBJ2-5,TRBV4-1,CASSHPQLQETQYF
TRBJ1-2,TRBV19,CASLSGTRYGYTF